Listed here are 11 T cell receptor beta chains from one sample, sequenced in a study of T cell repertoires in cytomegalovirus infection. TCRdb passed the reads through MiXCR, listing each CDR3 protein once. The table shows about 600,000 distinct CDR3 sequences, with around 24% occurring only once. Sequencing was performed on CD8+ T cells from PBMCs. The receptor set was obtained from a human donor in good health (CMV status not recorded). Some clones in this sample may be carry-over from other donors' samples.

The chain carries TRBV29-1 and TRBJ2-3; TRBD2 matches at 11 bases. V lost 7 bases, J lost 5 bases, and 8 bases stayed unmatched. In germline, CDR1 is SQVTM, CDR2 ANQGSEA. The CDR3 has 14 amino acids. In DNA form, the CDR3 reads TGCAGCGCCGTACTAGCGGGGGAGGTAGATACGCAGTATTTT. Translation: CSAVLAGEVDTQYF.

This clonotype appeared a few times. CDR3 amino acids: CASSLVDSPEGEQYV. The CDR3 coding sequence is TGTGCCAGCAGCTTAGTAGACTCGCCGGAAGGGGAGCAGTACGTC. The chain is built from TRBV7-6 and TRBJ2-7; no clear D gene. CDR3 size: 15 residues. Germline-derived CDR1 and CDR2 are SGHVS and FNYEAQ. The V end lost 1 base, the J end lost 7 bases, and 17 bases lay between the germline ends.

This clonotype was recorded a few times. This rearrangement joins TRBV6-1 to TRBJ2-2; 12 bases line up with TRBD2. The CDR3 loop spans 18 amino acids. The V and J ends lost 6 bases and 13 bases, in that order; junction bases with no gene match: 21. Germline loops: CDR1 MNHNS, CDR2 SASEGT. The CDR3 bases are TGTGCCAGCAGCCCCGTAACCCGACTAGCGGGGGTTGTAGAATGGCTGTTTTTT. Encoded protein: CASSPVTRLAGVVEWLFF.

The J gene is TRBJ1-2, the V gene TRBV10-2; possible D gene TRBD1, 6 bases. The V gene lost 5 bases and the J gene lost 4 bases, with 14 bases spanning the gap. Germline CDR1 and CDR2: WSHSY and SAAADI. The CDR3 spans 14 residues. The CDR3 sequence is CASSPGASSYGYTF. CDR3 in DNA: TGCGCCAGCAGTCCAGGGGCCTCTTCCTATGGCTACACCTTC.

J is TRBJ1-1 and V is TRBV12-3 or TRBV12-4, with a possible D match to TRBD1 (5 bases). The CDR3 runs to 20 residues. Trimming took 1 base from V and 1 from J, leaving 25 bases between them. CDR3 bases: TGTGCCAGCAGTTTAGTAAGTACAGGACTACTGGGGGAAGAGAACACTGAAGCTTTCTTT. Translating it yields CASSLVSTGLLGEENTEAFF.

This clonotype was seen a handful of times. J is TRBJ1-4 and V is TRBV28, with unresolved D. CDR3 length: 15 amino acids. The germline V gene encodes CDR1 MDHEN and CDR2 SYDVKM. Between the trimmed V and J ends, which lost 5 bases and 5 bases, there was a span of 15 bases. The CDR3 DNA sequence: TGTGCCAGCAGTCGGGATCTTCTCCCCAATGAAAAACTGTTTTTT. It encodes CASSRDLLPNEKLFF.

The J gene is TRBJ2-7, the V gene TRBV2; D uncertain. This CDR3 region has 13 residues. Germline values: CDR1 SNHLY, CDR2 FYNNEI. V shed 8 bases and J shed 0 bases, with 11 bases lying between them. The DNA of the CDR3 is TGTGCCAGCCCCGAATCCCGCTCCTACGAGCAGTACGTC. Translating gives CASPESRSYEQYV.

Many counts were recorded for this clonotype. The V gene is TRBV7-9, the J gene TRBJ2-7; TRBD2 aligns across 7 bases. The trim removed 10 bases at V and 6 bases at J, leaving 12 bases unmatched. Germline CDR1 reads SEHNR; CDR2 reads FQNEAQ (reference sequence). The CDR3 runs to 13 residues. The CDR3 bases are TGTGCCACCGAGATTAGGGGAGGGGCCGAGCAGTACGTC. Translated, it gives CATEIRGGAEQYV.

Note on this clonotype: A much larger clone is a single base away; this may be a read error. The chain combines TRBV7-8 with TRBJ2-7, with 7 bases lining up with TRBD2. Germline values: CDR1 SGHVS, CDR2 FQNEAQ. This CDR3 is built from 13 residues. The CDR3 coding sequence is TGTGTCAGCAGCAAAGGGACTATCAGCGAGCAGTACTTC. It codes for CVSSKGTISEQYF. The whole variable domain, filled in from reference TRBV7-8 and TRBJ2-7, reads GAGVSQSPRYKVAKRGQDVALRCDPISGHVSLFWYQQALGQGPEFLTYFQNEAQLDKSGLPSDRFFAERPEGSVSTLKIQRTQQEDSAVYLCVSSKGTISEQYFGPGTRLTVT.

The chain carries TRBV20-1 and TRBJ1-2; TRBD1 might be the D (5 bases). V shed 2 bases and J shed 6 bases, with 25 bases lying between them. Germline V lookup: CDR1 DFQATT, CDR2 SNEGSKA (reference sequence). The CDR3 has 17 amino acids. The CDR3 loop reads CSARRRAQAPRGDGYTF. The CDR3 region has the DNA TGCAGTGCTAGACGTCGGGCCCAGGCCCCCCGGGGGGATGGCTACACCTTC.

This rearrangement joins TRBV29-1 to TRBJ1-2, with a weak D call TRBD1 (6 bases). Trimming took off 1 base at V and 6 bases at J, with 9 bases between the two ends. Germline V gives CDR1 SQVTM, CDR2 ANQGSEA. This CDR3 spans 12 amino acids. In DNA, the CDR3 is TGCAGCGTTGAAGGGAGGGGGGATGGCTACACCTTC. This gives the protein CSVEGRGDGYTF.